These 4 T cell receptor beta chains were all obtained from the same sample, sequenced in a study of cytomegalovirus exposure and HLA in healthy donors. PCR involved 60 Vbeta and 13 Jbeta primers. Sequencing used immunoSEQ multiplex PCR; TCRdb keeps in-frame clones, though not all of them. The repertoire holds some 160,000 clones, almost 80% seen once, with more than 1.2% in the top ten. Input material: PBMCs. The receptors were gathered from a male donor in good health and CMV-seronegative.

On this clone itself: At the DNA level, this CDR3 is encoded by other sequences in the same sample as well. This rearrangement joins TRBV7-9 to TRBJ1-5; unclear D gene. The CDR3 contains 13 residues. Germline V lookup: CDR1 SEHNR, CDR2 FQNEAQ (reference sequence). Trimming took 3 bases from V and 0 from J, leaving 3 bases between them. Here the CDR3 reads CASSFGSNQPQHF. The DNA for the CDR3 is TGTGCCAGCAGCTTCGGTAGCAATCAGCCCCAGCATTTT.

The CDR3 DNA sequence: TGTGCCAGCAAGGGGGCCGCAGCTAGCACAGATACGCAGTATTTT. Translating it yields CASKGAAASTDTQYF. This rearrangement joins TRBV5-4 to TRBJ2-3; 7 bases map to TRBD1. The CDR3 is 15 amino acids. Trimming at V came to 6 bases and at J to 0 bases, leaving 7 bases not matched to a gene. Germline V CDR1 and CDR2: SGHNT, YYREEE (reference sequence).

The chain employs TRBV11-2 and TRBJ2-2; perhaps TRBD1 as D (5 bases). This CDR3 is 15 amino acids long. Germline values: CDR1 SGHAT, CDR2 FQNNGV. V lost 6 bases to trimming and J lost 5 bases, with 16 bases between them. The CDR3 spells CASRFPGILTGELFF. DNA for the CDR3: TGTGCCAGCAGGTTTCCAGGGATCCTGACCGGGGAGCTGTTTTTT.

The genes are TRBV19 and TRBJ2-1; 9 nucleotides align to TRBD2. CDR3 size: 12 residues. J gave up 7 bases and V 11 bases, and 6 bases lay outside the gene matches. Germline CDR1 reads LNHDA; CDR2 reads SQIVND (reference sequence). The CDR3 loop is CAVHSGRNEQFF. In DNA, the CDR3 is TGTGCCGTGCATAGCGGGAGAAATGAGCAGTTCTTC. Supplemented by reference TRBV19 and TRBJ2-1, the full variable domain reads DGGITQSPKYLFRKEGQNVTLSCEQNLNHDAMYWYRQDPGQGLRLIYYSQIVNDFQKGDIAEGYSVSREKKESFPLTVTSAQKNPTAFYLCAVHSGRNEQFFGPGTRLTVL.